Each of the 15 T cell receptor beta chains below was sequenced from the same sample in a study of blood T cell repertoires in COVID-19. Measured with immunoSEQ multiplex PCR; TCRdb has only the in-frame clones, and not every one. Seen here are approximately 260,000 clones, roughly 89% observed once, and the top ten hold about 4.5%. The sample consisted of peripheral blood. The source is a woman aged 40 to 55 who had recovered from COVID-19.

Here the CDR3 reads CASSLLADRTDTQYF. The CDR3, as DNA: TGTGCCAGCAGCTTACTAGCGGACCGCACAGATACGCAGTATTTT. The V gene is TRBV7-9, the J gene TRBJ2-3, with TRBD2 matching 7 bases. The CDR3 is made up of 15 amino acids. V shed 2 bases, J shed 1 base, and the junction held 3 bases outside the gene matches. The germline V gene encodes CDR1 SEHNR and CDR2 FQNEAQ (reference sequence). The full variable domain, in which reference TRBV7-9 and TRBJ2-3 provide the parts outside the CDR3, is DTGVSQNPRHKITKRGQNVTFRCDPISEHNRLYWYRQTLGQGPEFLTYFQNEAQLEKSRLLSDRFSAERPKGSFSTLEIQRTEQGDSAMYLCASSLLADRTDTQYFGPGTRLTVL.

This clone was seen a single time. Other DNA sequences from this sample encode an identical CDR3 as well. The genes are TRBV6-1 and TRBJ1-6; D unclear. CDR1 is MNHNS, CDR2 SASEGT, per germline. The CDR3 has 13 amino acids. Trimming left V 2 bases short and J 7 bases short, with 6 bases between. The CDR3 is CASSETGNSPLHF. CDR3 DNA: TGTGCCAGCAGTGAAACGGGAAATTCACCCCTCCACTTT.

V and J are TRBV29-1 and TRBJ2-5; weak D call: TRBD2 (5 bases). V lost 3 bases and J 6 bases, leaving 11 bases between the germline ends. The CDR3 has 12 amino acids. Germline V lookup: CDR1 SQVTM, CDR2 ANQGSEA. In DNA, the CDR3 is TGCAGCGTTGACCGGGGTCTGAAGACCCAGTACTTC. This gives the protein CSVDRGLKTQYF.

This clone has a single count. The chain couples TRBV5-1 to TRBJ2-3; TRBD2 agrees at 10 bases. The length of the CDR3 is 16 residues. In germline, CDR1 is SGHRS, CDR2 YFSETQ. V gave up 3 bases and J gave up 6 bases; unmatched junction bases: 10. The CDR3 nucleotides read TGCGCCAGCAGCTCCGTTCTAGCGGGGGAAGTGGATACGCAGTATTTT. Encoded protein: CASSSVLAGEVDTQYF.

The CDR3 DNA is TGTGCCAGCAGCTGGGGAGGACACCAGAACACCGGGGAGCTGTTTTTT. It encodes CASSWGGHQNTGELFF. The V call is TRBV5-4, the J call TRBJ2-2, with a possible D match to TRBD2 (6 bases). The CDR3 runs to 16 residues. V dropped 3 bases and J dropped 1 base, with 13 bases sitting between them. Germline loops: CDR1 SGHNT, CDR2 YYREEE (reference sequence).

J is TRBJ1-1 and V is TRBV11-2; D may be TRBD1 (5 bases). The CDR3 spans 14 residues. The germline V and J ends were trimmed by 1 base and 5 bases, with 11 bases remaining between them. CDR1 is SGHAT, CDR2 FQNNGV, per germline. CDR3 DNA sequence: TGTGCCAGCAGCTTAGTGGGGGGAGATACTGAAGCTTTCTTT. Encoded protein: CASSLVGGDTEAFF. The whole variable domain, filled in from reference TRBV11-2 and TRBJ1-1, reads EAGVAQSPRYKIIEKRQSVAFWCNPISGHATLYWYQQILGQGPKLLIQFQNNGVVDDSQLPKDRFSAERLKGVDSTLKIQPAKLEDSAVYLCASSLVGGDTEAFFGQGTRLTVV.

The gene calls are TRBV7-3 and TRBJ2-1; 12 nucleotides align to TRBD2. The CDR3 extends over 14 amino acids. Trimming removed 6 bases from V and 6 bases from J; junction bases left unmatched: 3. Germline V gives CDR1 SGHTA, CDR2 FQGTGA. The CDR3 region is CASRTSGGSNEQFF. The CDR3 DNA reads as TGTGCCAGCAGGACTAGCGGGGGTAGCAATGAGCAGTTCTTC.

V is TRBV2 and J is TRBJ2-5, with 8 bases matching TRBD1. Germline CDR1 SNHLY, CDR2 FYNNEI. The CDR3 totals 13 residues. V was pared by 6 bases and J by 5 bases, with 5 bases of the junction left unmatched. CDR3 sequence reads: CASSGQGSETQYF. The CDR3 DNA reads TGTGCCAGCAGCGGACAGGGTTCGGAGACCCAGTACTTC. The entire variable domain, with the rest obtained from reference TRBV2 and TRBJ2-5, is as follows: EPEVTQTPSHQVTQMGQEVILRCVPISNHLYFYWYRQILGQKVEFLVSFYNNEISEKSEIFDDQFSVERPDGSNFTLKIRSTKLEDSAMYFCASSGQGSETQYFGPGTRLLVL.

The chain recombines TRBV11-3 with TRBJ2-1; TRBD2 agrees at 8 bases. This CDR3 has 15 amino acids. The germline CDR1 and CDR2 sequences are SGHNT and YENEEA. Trimming took 5 bases from V and 2 from J; bases not matched to a gene: 5. The CDR3 loop is CASSPTSGTYNEQFF. DNA of the CDR3: TGTGCCAGCAGCCCCACTAGCGGAACCTACAATGAGCAGTTCTTC.

This clone was seen only once. J is TRBJ2-2 and V is TRBV27; unclear D gene. The germline V gene has CDR1 MNHEY and CDR2 SMNVEV (reference sequence). Between the trimmed V and J ends, which lost 4 bases and 6 bases, there was a span of 3 bases. The CDR3 consists of 11 residues. CDR3 DNA: TGTGCCAGCAGTTCAGCCGGGGAGCTGTTTTTT. Protein sequence: CASSSAGELFF.

V usage is TRBV21-1 and J usage is TRBJ2-1; TRBD1 is the table's D call and was not checked against the DNA. TRBV21-1 is described as a pseudogene. The CDR3 extends over 17 amino acids. CDR3 region: CASSKACHRRTYNEQFF. The CDR3 region has the DNA TGTGCCAGCAGCAAAGCGTGTCACAGGAGAACCTACAATGAGCAGTTCTTC.

The chain couples TRBV6-2 or TRBV6-3 to TRBJ1-1; D uncertain. Germline V gene sequence: CDR1 MNHEY, CDR2 SVGEGT. The CDR3 covers 14 residues. V was clipped by 2 bases and J by 5 bases, with 12 bases between them. The CDR3 is CASSYAEGRTEAFF. In nucleotides, the CDR3 is TGTGCCAGCAGTTACGCGGAGGGTAGGACTGAAGCTTTCTTT.

The CDR3 DNA reads TGTGCCAGCAGCTTAGGGGCGTCCGAGACCCAGTACTTC. This codes for CASSLGASETQYF. V is TRBV5-6 and J is TRBJ2-5; weak D call: TRBD1 (5 bases). The V gene lost 2 bases and the J gene lost 5 bases, with 10 bases spanning the gap. The CDR3 totals 13 residues. Germline V lookup: CDR1 SGHDT, CDR2 YYEEEE.

This chain links TRBV6-5 with TRBJ2-3; TRBD2 aligns across 9 bases. CDR3 size: 15 residues. Germline CDR1 MNHEY, CDR2 SVGAGI. With 7 bases clipped from V and 4 bases from J, the junction kept 9 bases outside the gene matches. CDR3 nucleotides: TGTGCCAGCACGGGTAGCGGGAGTGGATCAGATACGCAGTATTTT. Its translation is CASTGSGSGSDTQYF.

The V call is TRBV28, the J call TRBJ2-2, with a tentative D call TRBD1 (6 bases). CDR1 is MDHEN and CDR2 is SYDVKM in the germline V gene. The V end lost 6 bases, the J end lost 1 base, and 9 bases lay between the germline ends. This CDR3 comprises 14 residues. This CDR3 reads CASRMGQNTGELFF. CDR3 in DNA: TGTGCCAGCAGAATGGGACAGAACACCGGGGAGCTGTTTTTT.